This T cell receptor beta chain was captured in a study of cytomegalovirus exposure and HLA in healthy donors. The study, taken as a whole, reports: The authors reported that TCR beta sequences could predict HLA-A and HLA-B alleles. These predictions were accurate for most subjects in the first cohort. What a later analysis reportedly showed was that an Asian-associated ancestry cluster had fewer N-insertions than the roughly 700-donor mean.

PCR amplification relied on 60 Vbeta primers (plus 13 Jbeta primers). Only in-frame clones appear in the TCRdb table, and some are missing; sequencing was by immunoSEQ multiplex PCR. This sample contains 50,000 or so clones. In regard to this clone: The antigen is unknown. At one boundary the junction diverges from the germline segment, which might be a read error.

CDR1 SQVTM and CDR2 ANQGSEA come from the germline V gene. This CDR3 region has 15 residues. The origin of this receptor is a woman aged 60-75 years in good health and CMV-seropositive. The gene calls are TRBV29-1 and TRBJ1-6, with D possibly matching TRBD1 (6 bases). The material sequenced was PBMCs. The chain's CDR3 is CSVKQGGSYNSHLHF. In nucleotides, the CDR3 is TGCAGCGTAAAACAGGGAGGGTCCTATAATTCACACCTCCACTTT.